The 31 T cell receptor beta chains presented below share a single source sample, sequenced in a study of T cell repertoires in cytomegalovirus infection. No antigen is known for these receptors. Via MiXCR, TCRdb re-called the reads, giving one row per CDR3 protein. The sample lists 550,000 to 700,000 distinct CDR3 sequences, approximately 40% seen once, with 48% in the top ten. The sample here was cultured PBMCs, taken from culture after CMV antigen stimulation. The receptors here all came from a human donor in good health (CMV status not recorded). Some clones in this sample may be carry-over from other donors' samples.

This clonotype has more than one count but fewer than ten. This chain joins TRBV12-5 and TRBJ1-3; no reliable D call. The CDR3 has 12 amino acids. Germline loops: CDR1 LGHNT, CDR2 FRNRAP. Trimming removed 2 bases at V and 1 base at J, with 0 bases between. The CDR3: CASGLSGNTIYF. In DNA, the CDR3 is TGTGCTAGTGGTTTGTCTGGAAACACCATATATTTT.

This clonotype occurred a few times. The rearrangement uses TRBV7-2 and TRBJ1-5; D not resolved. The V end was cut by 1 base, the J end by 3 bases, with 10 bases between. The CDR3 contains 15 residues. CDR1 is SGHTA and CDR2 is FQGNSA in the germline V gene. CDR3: CASSLVSSFNQPQHF. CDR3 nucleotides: TGTGCCAGCAGCTTAGTAAGCAGCTTCAATCAGCCCCAGCATTTT.

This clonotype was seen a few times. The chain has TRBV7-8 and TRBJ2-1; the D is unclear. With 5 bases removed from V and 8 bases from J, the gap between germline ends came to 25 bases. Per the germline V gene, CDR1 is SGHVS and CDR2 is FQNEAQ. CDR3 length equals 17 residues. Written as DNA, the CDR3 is TGTGCCAGCAGCCACCCTCCGGCTGACGAGCGACGGGATGAGCAGTTCTTC. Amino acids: CASSHPPADERRDEQFF.

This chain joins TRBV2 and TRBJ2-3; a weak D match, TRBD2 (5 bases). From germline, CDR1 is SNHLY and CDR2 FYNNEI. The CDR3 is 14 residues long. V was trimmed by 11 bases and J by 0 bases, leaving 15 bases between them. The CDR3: CASRGTSSTDTQYF. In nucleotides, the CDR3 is TGTGCCTCCCGGGGAACTAGTAGCACAGATACGCAGTATTTT.

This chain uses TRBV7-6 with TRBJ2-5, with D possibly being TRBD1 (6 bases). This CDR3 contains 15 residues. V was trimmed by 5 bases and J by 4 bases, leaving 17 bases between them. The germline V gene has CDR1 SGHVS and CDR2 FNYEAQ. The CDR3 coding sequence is TGTGCCAGCAGCCCAGGGCCGGGCAGGGGAGAGACCCAGTACTTC. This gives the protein CASSPGPGRGETQYF.

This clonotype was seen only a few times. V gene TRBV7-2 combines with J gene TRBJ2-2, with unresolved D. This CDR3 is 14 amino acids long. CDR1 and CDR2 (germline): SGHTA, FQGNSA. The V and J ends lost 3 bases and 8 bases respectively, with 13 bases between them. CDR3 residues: CASSFRRKEGELFF. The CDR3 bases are TGTGCCAGCAGCTTCCGACGGAAGGAAGGGGAGCTGTTTTTT. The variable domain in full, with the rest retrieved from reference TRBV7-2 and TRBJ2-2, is GAGVSQSPSNKVTEKGKDVELRCDPISGHTALYWYRQSLGQGLEFLIYFQGNSAPDKSGLPSDRFSAERTGGSVSTLTIQRTQQEDSAVYLCASSFRRKEGELFFGEGSRLTVL.

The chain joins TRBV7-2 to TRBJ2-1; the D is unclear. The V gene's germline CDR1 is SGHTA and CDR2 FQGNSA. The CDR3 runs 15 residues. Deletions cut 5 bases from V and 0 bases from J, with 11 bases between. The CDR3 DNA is TGTGCCAGCAGCCTTACGGTGGCCTCCTACAATGAGCAGTTCTTC. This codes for CASSLTVASYNEQFF.

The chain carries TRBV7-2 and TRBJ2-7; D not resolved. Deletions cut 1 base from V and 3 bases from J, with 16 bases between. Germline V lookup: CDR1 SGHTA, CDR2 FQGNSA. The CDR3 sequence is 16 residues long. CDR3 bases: TGTGCCAGCAGCTTAGTGTTTCAACCGTCCCGCTACGAGCAGTACTTC. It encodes CASSLVFQPSRYEQYF.

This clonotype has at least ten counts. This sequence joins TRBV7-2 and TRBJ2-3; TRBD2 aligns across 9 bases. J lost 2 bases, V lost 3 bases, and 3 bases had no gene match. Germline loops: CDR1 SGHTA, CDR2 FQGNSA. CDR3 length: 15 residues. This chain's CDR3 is CASSLRGGDTDTQYF. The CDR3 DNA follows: TGTGCCAGCAGCTTGCGGGGGGGGGACACAGATACGCAGTATTTT.

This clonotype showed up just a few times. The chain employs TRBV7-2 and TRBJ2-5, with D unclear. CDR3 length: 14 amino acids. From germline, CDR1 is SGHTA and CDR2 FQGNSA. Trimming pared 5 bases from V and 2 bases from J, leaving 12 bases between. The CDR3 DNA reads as TGTGCCAGCAGCCCCCATGTTCAACAAGAGACCCAGTACTTC. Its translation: CASSPHVQQETQYF.

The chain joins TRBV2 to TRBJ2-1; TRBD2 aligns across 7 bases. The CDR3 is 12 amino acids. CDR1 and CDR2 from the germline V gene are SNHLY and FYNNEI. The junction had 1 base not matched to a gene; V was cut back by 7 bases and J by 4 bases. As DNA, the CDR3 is TGTGCCAGCACGGGGGGTTACAATGAGCAGTTCTTC. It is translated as CASTGGYNEQFF.

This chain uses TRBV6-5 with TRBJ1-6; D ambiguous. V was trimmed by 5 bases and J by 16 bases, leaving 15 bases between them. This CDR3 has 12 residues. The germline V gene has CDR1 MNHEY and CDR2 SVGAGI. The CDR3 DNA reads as TGTGCCAGCAGTCGCGGGGATACCTTGCTCCACTTT. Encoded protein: CASSRGDTLLHF.

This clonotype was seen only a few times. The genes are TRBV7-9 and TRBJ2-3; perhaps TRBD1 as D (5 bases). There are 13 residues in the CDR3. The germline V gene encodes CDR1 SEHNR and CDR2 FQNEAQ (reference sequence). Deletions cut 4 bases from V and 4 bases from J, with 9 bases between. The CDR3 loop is CASSYVGADTQYF. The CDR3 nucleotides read TGTGCCAGCAGCTACGTAGGGGCAGATACGCAGTATTTT.

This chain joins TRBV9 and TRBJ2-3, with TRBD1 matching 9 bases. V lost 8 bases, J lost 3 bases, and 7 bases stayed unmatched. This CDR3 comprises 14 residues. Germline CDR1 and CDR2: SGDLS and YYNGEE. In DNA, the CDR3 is TGTGCCAGTAACAGGGGGCGCATTACAGATACGCAGTATTTT. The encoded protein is CASNRGRITDTQYF.

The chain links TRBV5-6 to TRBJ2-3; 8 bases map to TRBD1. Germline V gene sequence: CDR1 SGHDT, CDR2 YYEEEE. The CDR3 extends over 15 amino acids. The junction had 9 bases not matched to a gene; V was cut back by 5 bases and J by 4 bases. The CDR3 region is CASSHRQGWADTQYF. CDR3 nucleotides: TGTGCCAGCAGTCATAGACAGGGGTGGGCAGATACGCAGTATTTT.

CDR3 bases: TGTGCCAGCAGGGCCTCGGCCGGGGAGCTGTTTTTT. Protein: CASRASAGELFF. The chain employs TRBV2 and TRBJ2-2; D unresolved. The germline V gene encodes CDR1 SNHLY and CDR2 FYNNEI. The CDR3 runs 12 residues. V was trimmed by 6 bases and J by 6 bases, leaving 8 bases between them.

The CDR3 sequence: CSARPGQLAKNIQYF. CDR3 in DNA: TGCAGTGCTAGACCGGGACAGTTAGCCAAAAACATTCAGTACTTC. J is TRBJ2-4 and V is TRBV20-1; 7 nucleotides line up with TRBD1. Unmatched junction bases numbered 4, after V lost 2 bases and J lost 0 bases. The CDR3 runs 15 residues. CDR1 and CDR2 (germline): DFQATT, SNEGSKA (reference sequence).

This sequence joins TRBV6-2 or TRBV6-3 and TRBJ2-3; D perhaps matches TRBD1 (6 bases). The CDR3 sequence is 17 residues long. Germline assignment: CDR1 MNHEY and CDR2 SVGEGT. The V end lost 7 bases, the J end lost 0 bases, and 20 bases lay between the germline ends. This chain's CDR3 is CASNHRVIYGSTDTQYF. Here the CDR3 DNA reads TGTGCCAGCAACCACAGGGTCATCTACGGTAGCACAGATACGCAGTATTTT.

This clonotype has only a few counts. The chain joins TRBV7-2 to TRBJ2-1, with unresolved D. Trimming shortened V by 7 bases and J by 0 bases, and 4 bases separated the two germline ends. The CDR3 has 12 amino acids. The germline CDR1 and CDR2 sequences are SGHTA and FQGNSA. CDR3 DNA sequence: TGTGCCAGCACCACCTCCTACAATGAGCAGTTCTTC. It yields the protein CASTTSYNEQFF.

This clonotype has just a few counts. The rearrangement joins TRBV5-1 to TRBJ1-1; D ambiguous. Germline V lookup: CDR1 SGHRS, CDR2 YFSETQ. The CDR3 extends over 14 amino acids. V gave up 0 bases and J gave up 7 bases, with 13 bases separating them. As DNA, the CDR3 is TGCGCCAGCAGCTTGGTAGGGAGTGAACATGAAGCTTTCTTT. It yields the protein CASSLVGSEHEAFF.

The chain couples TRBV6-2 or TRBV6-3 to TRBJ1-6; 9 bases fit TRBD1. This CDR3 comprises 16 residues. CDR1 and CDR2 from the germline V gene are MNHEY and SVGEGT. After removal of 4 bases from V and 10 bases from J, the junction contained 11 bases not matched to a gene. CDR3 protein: CASSSNPTGGDSPLHF. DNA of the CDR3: TGTGCCAGCAGTTCTAACCCTACAGGGGGCGACTCACCCCTCCACTTT.

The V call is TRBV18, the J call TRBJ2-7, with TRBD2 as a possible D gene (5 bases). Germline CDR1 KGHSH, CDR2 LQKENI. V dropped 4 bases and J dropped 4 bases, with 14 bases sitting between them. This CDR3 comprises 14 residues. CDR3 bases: TGTGCCAGCTCACGGACCGGTGGGGAGTACGAGCAGTACTTC. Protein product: CASSRTGGEYEQYF.

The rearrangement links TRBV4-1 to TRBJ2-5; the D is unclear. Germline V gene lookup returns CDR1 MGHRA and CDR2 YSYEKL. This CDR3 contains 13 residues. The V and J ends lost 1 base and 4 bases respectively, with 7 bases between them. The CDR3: CASSQAWAETQYF. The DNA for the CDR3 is TGCGCCAGCAGCCAAGCTTGGGCAGAGACCCAGTACTTC.

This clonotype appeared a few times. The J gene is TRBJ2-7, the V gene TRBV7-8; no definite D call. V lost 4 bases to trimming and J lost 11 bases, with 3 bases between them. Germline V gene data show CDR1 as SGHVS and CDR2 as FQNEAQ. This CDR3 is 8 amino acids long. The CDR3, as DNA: TGTGCCAGCAGCTGGGAGTACTTC. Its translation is CASSWEYF.

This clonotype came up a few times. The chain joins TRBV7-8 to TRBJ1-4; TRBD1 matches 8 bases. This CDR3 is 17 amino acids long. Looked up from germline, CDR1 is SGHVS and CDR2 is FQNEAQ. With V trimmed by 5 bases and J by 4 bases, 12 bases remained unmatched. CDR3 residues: CASSRKGQGYFNEKLFF. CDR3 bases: TGTGCCAGCAGCCGGAAAGGACAGGGATACTTTAATGAAAAACTGTTTTTT.

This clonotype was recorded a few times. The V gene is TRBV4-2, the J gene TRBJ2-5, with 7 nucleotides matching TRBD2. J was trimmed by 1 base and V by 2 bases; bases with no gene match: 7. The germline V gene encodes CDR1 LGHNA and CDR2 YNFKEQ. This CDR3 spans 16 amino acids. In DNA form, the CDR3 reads TGTGCCAGCAGCCAAAATCCAGCGGGGTTCCAAGAGACCCAGTACTTC. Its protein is CASSQNPAGFQETQYF.

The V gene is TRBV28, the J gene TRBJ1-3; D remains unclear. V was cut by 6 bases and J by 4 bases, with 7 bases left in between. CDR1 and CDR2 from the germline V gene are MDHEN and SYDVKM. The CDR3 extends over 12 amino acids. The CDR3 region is CASRLPGNTIYF. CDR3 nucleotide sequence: TGTGCCAGCAGACTCCCAGGAAACACCATATATTTT.

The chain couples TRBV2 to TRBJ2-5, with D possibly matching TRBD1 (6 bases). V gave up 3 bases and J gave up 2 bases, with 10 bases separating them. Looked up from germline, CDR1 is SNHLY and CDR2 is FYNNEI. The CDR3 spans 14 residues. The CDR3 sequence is CASSEGRGQETQYF. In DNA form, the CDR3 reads TGTGCCAGCAGTGAGGGCAGGGGACAAGAGACCCAGTACTTC.

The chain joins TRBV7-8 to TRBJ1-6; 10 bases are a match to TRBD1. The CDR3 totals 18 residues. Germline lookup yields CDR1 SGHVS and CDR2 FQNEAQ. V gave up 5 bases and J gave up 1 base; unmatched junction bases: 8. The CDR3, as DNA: TGTGCCAGCAGCCCTACCGGGACAGGGGAATCCTATAATTCACCCCTCCACTTT. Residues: CASSPTGTGESYNSPLHF.

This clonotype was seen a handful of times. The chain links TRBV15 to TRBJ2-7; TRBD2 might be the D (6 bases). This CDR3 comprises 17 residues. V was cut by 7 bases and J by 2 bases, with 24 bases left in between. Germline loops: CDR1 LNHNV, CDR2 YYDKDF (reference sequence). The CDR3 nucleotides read TGTGCCACCATCCTAAATCGGGGGAAGAGACACCCCTACGAGCAGTACTTC. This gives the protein CATILNRGKRHPYEQYF.

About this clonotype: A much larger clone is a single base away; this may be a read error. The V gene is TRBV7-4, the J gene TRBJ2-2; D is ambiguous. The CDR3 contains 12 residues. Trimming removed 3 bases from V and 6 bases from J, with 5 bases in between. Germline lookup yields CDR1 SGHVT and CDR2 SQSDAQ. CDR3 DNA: TGTGCCAGCAGCTTCTGGGCCGGGGAGCTGTTTTTT. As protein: CASSFWAGELFF. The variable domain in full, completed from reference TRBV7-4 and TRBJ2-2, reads GAGVSQSPRYKVAKRGRDVALRCDSISGHVTLYWYRQTLGQGSEVLTYSQSDAQRDKSGRPSGRFSAERPERSVSTLKIQRTEQGDSAVYLCASSFWAGELFFGEGSRLTVL.